This T cell receptor beta chain derives from a study of cytomegalovirus exposure and HLA in healthy donors (dated by TCRdb to the late 2010s). Study-level background: An earlier analysis of fewer than 750 of the donors reported approximately 280 Gb of sequence data and 117 million unique TCR beta sequences obtained from around 180 million T cells. An early release covering around 630 HLA-typed donors comprised roughly 300 gigabases of sequencing data and around 85 million unique TCR sequences. Among the roughly 400 genotyped donors, approximately 82% belonged to the genetic ancestry cluster associated with self-reported Caucasian donors. The study aimed to test whether signatures of past pathogen exposure could be identified by cataloging public T cell receptors. Using immunosequencing, the study profiled T cell repertoires from roughly 650 subjects and related those repertoires to cytomegalovirus serostatus. In addition to the first cohort of around 670 subjects, a separate validation cohort of 130 or so different subjects was used. To predict cytomegalovirus infection status, the study combined high-throughput TCR immunosequencing, statistical association of individual TCRs with disease status, and machine learning. A later analysis re-examined previously published TCR beta repertoires from roughly 650 donors and added high-resolution HLA genotyping to investigate patterns of TCR occurrence. Rather than drawing on any new phenotypic data, the later analysis identified candidate immune exposures from TCR beta sequences and the way those sequences occurred across donors. An earlier analysis of roughly 580 of the donors used high-throughput TCR beta sequencing to judge whether each TCR beta V gene segment behaved as functional or pseudogenic. Donor age, sex, ethnicity and CMV serostatus were collected together with the repertoire data. A later genetic analysis used genome-wide SNP genotypes for 398 of the 666 donors, treating that subset as a discovery cohort. Every discovery cohort repertoire had been produced on one sequencing platform. HLA typing covered class I and class II loci at four-digit resolution. The number of donors typed differed by locus, with 629-630 for A, B, C, DRB1 and DQB1, 522 for DQA1, 600 to 610 for DPA1, and approximately 470 for DPB1. Several DR-DQ haplotypes were treated as single units for association and clustering because of strong linkage in the cohort. Among around 400 genotyped donors of the cohort, an average of roughly 230,000 unique TCR beta nucleotide sequences was sequenced per donor, of which about 19% were non-productive.

Paper-wide results and their limitations: The authors suggested that the approach could potentially be extended to other disease states and immunological phenotypes. Most CMV-associated TCR beta chains appeared to be HLA-restricted in a later analysis, and the HLA associations seemed to be driven largely by CMV exposure. The study listed over 150 TCR beta chains as associated with cytomegalovirus. In a later analysis, several top co-occurrence clusters were reported to appear linked to parvovirus B19, influenza, CMV and Epstein-Barr virus. In a later analysis, the rate of TCR association differed among HLA loci, with DRB1 alleles having the most associated TCRs and HLA-C alleles having the fewest. In both the original and validation cohorts, the classifier was reported to diagnose cytomegalovirus status with high specificity and sensitivity. Immune exposure information for the cohort was limited to CMV serostatus. In vitro tests confirmed that a few of the cytomegalovirus-associated TCR beta chains recognize cytomegalovirus antigens. Some IMGT-functional V segments, including TRBV6-2 and TRBV6-3, could not be distinguished by the 87-base-pair reads and were therefore excluded. In an earlier analysis of some 500 of the donors, most TCR beta V segments appeared in productive rearrangements about 87% or about 30% of the time, broadly matching IMGT annotations. Because HLA typing was missing for some donors at each locus, association tests included only the typed subset. According to a later genetic analysis, donors in an Asian-associated ancestry cluster had fewer N-insertions in productive TCRs than the approximately 700-donor mean. A later analysis associated about 17,000 TCR beta sequences with specific HLA alleles at a false discovery rate of 0.05. Only TCR beta chains were sequenced in this cohort, and the absence of alpha or paired-chain data limited detectable features. The presence/absence analyses assumed that sequencing depth was roughly uniform across donors, and that assumption may not be true. When HLA alleles, especially DR and DQ, strongly co-occurred, attributing TCR associations to individual alleles was difficult. The earlier analysis of 450 to 700 of the donors excluded some 15 rarely observed V segments, including chromosome 9 orphons, because counts were too low. In a later analysis, HLA-associated TCR beta chains showed more clonal expansion and lower generation probabilities than non-associated chains that were equally common. A cluster of highly shared sequence variants was judged likely to be a technical artifact of the sequencing pipeline. A further reported finding was that TCR beta sequences accurately predicted the HLA-A and HLA-B alleles for most subjects in the first cohort. A later genetic analysis associated a missense DCLRE1C variant with V-gene and J-gene trimming of TCR beta chains, and an independent cohort replicated the association. Correlated functional status among segregating V segments might be attributable to linkage disequilibrium, but an unknown experimental factor could not be ruled out. While some public TCRs were present in many individuals, most TCR sequences turned up only very rarely across donors.

The protocol used for the library was the immunoSEQ multiplex PCR assay. For the multiplex PCR, a mixture combining 60 forward primers for TCR Vbeta segments and 13 reverse primers for TCR Jbeta segments was used. A multiplex PCR assay on genomic DNA amplified the CDR3 region of rearranged TCR beta genes. The Illumina HiSeq System was used to sequence the amplified TCR beta libraries as 87-base-pair reads. In the original analysis: Across the 640 or so repertoires, a later analysis counted roughly 77 million unique TCR beta chains, approximately 12 million of which were shared by at least two donors. To remove PCR and sequencing errors, raw reads were error-corrected and collapsed into unique sequences using a nearest-neighbor algorithm that merged closely related sequences. Alignment of CDR3 sequences to IMGT reference sequences was used to assign V, D and J gene segments. Each retained sequence needed at least a six-nucleotide match to both a V gene segment and a J gene segment. Rearrangements were classified as productive when the CDR3 lacked stop codons and remained in frame with V and J, and all other rearrangements were classified as non-productive. Following IMGT convention, CDR3 was defined as the stretch from the second conserved V-encoded cysteine to the conserved J-encoded phenylalanine. Sequences without an unambiguous match to a single V gene segment were excluded from the earlier analysis of about 630 of the donors. In an earlier analysis of 450 to 750 of the donors, a V segment was called functional when productive rearrangements were above 56.7%, and segregating when the standard deviation between donors exceeded 5%. To diagnose cytomegalovirus status from the catalog of TCR beta chain sequences, a statistical classification framework was built. V and J gene assignment, in a later analysis, came from comparing TCR nucleotide sequences with IMGT/GENE-DB human TR gene sequences. A later analysis assigned CDR3 sequences and most-parsimonious VDJ recombination scenarios with the TCRdist pipeline. In a later analysis, each TCR beta chain was defined by its CDR3 amino acid sequence together with its V-gene family, and reads lacking a unique V-gene family were excluded. To address suspected cross-contamination and a sequencing artifact, a later analysis removed roughly 640 highly shared, low-generation-probability nucleotide sequences. In a later analysis, a clonal expansion index for each public chain was calculated from normalized within-repertoire ranks of inferred template counts. A later analysis computed generation probabilities with a VDJ recombination model fitted to out-of-frame rearrangements, and checked the results against IGoR. In a later analysis, TCR-TCR, TCR-HLA and TCR-CMV co-occurrence was scored with hypergeometric tests, and a repertoire-size bias correction was applied to TCR pairs. In a later analysis, false discovery rates were estimated by permuting HLA or CMV assignments 20 times. In a later analysis, co-occurring TCRs were grouped using DBSCAN, with TCRdist sequence similarity added in when clustering inside HLA-allele-positive subsets. For co-occurrence clustering, repertoires with fewer than 30,000 or more than 120,000 public chains were excluded, along with a handful of repertoires with anomalous nucleotide sharing. The table comes from immuneACCESS by way of TCRdb, which keeps in-frame sequences with V and J called. Part of the clones is missing from these tables; in studies checked, under half for an unresolved V gene and the rest for unknown reasons. V and J calls and clone size are as listed in that table; D and trimming were resolved from the DNA. This sample is represented by roughly 200,000 clones; 77% of them were singletons. Roughly 3.6% of the sample goes to the ten largest clones.

A remark on this clone: Its binding antigen is unknown. One base away there is no much larger clone; base qualities are not given.

V drops 0 bases and J drops 7 bases, leaving 8 bases in between. Sequences SGDLS (CDR1) and YYNGEE (CDR2) are obtained from the germline V gene. Counted from cysteine to phenylalanine, this CDR3 has 14 amino acids. CDR3 DNA only is kept here, 42 bases in frame from base 1. The cohort consisted of 600 to 750 healthy bone marrow donors. All cohort members were sampled while nominally healthy, although unrecorded immune exposures were likely present. The donor was CMV seropositive and belonged to the group of 250 to 350 seropositive cohort members. Every donor gave a peripheral blood sample, and the peripheral blood mononuclear cells from that sample were used for TCR beta sequencing. Genomic DNA was extracted from the blood cell samples with the Qiagen DNeasy Blood Extraction Kit.

Sample: PBMCs. This receptor chain uses TRBV9 and TRBJ1-6; tentative D gene TRBD1, with 6 bases matching. This sequence originates from a woman aged 60-75 years in good health and CMV-seropositive. The CDR3 region: CASSVVQGNSPLHF. Here is the DNA: TGTGCCAGCAGCGTAGTACAGGGAAATTCACCCCTCCACTTT.